This paragraph reports one TCR beta chain. The data are from a study of blood T cell repertoires in COVID-19. As for the study in general: Acute and convalescent COVID-19 specimens originated in the United States, Italy and Spain.

V lost 5 bases and J lost 4; bases outside the gene matches: 4. The V gene's germline CDR1 is SNHLY and CDR2 FYNNEI. This CDR3 spans 14 amino acids. Per the original data handling: Amplification with reference gene primers provided the estimates of nucleated cell counts. This table comes from immunoSEQ multiplex PCR, and its TCRdb copy is limited to in-frame clones, with some not included. The DNA gave D and trimming, while V, J and clone size come from that table. The sample holds about 350,000 clones; about 90% are singletons and the top ten take under 6.5%. The sequenced sample was peripheral blood. The clonotype originates from a woman between 45 and 65 years old with COVID-19, enrolled during active disease. This sequence joins TRBV2 and TRBJ1-2; 10 bases are a match to TRBD1. In nucleotides, the CDR3 is TGTGCCAGCAGTCGACAGGGGGCCGGCTATGGCTACACCTTC. Protein product: CASSRQGAGYGYTF.